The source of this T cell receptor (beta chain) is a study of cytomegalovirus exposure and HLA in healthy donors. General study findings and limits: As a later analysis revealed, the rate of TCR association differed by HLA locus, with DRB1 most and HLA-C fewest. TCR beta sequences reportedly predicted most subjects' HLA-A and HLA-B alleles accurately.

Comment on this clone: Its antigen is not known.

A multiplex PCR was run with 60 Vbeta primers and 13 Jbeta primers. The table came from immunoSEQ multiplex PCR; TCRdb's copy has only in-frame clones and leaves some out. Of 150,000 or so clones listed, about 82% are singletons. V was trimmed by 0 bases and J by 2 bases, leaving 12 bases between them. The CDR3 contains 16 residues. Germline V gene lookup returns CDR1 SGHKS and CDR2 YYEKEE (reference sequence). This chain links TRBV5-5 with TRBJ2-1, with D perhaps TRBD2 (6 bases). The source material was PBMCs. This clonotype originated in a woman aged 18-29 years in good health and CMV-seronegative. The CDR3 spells CASSLGLDYTYNEQFF. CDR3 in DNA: TGTGCCAGCAGCTTGGGTCTGGACTATACCTACAATGAGCAGTTCTTC.